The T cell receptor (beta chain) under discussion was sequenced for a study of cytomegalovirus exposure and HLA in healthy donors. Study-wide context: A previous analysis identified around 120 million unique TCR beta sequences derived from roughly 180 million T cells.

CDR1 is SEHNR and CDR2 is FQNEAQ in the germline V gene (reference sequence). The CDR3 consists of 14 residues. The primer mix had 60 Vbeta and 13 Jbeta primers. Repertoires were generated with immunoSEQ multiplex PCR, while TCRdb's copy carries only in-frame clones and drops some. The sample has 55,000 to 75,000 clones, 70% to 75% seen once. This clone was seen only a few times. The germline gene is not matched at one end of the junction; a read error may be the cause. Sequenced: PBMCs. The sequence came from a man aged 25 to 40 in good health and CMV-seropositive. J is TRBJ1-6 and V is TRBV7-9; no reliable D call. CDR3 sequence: CASSPDGYSSPLHF. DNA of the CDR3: TGTGCCAGCAGCCCCGATGGTTATAGTTCACCCCTCCACTTT.